These 16 T cell receptor beta chains share one sample of origin, sequenced in a study of CD8 T cells in ankylosing spondylitis (dated by TCRdb to 2016 to 2017). The library relied on 5' RACE. Sequencing took place on an Illumina HiSeq 2500. TCRdb trimmed public reads at Q25 via fastp, called clones via MiXCR and kept in-frame beta chains. Here each entry gathers all rows of one CDR3 protein and keeps the most common genes and DNA. Here the sample has 350,000 to 450,000 distinct CDR3 sequences; approximately 22% occur a single time. The ten largest clones represent around 13% of the sample. Sample: blood, either unsorted or a sorted T cell fraction (not recorded which). These receptors came from a male donor with ankylosing spondylitis or in good health (not recorded which).

The chain links TRBV6-5 to TRBJ2-7; TRBD1 is a possible D gene (6 bases). The CDR3 covers 13 residues. Trimming pared 3 bases from V and 6 bases from J, leaving 12 bases between. CDR1 MNHEY and CDR2 SVGAGI come from the germline V gene. The DNA of the CDR3 is TGTGCCAGCAGTTATGGCAGGGGTCCCGAGCAGTACTTC. Translating gives CASSYGRGPEQYF.

The chain is built from TRBV4-1 and TRBJ1-1; possibly TRBD1 for D (5 bases). The germline V gene has CDR1 MGHRA and CDR2 YSYEKL. The CDR3 has 13 residues. The V gene lost 4 bases and the J gene lost 5 bases, with 11 bases spanning the gap. CDR3 amino acids: CASSPGGLTEAFF. The CDR3 coding sequence is TGCGCCAGCAGCCCCGGGGGGTTGACTGAAGCTTTCTTT.

The rearrangement uses TRBV20-1 and TRBJ2-5; TRBD2 matches at 8 bases. The CDR3 is made up of 13 amino acids. V shed 6 bases, J shed 3 bases, and the junction held 6 bases outside the gene matches. The germline V gene encodes CDR1 DFQATT and CDR2 SNEGSKA (reference sequence). The CDR3 region has the DNA TGCAGTGCCCCCGGGAGGGTTGAAGAGACCCAGTACTTC. Its translation is CSAPGRVEETQYF.

This clonotype was detected a few times. The CDR3 reads CASSPTENTGELFF. In DNA form, the CDR3 reads TGTGCCAGCAGCCCCACAGAGAACACCGGGGAGCTGTTTTTT. The V gene is TRBV12-3 or TRBV12-4, the J gene TRBJ2-2; D gene ambiguous. Trimming stripped 6 bases from V and 1 base from J, with 9 bases between. The CDR3 runs to 14 residues.

A few counts support this clonotype. This chain uses TRBV20-1 with TRBJ2-1; D is possibly TRBD1 or TRBD2 (7 bases each). Looked up from germline, CDR1 is DFQATT and CDR2 is SNEGSKA (reference sequence). Trimming took off 6 bases at V and 3 bases at J, with 18 bases between the two ends. The CDR3 sequence is 15 residues long. The CDR3 loop is CSAPARGGDYNEQFF. DNA for the CDR3: TGCAGTGCGCCCGCCAGGGGGGGGGACTACAATGAGCAGTTCTTC.

A few counts support this clonotype. V and J are TRBV7-7 and TRBJ2-7, with D hard to call. The CDR3 sequence is 14 residues long. Germline-derived CDR1 and CDR2 are SSHAT and FNYEAQ (reference sequence). V gave up 1 base and J gave up 2 bases, with 9 bases separating them. The DNA for the CDR3 is TGTGCCAGCAGCTTAGAGTCGCAACCCTACGAGCAGTACTTC. This gives the protein CASSLESQPYEQYF.

The rearrangement uses TRBV29-1 and TRBJ2-5; a possible D gene is TRBD2 (6 bases). The germline gives CDR1 SQVTM, CDR2 ANQGSEA. The ends were cut back, 2 bases at V and 4 bases at J, with 11 bases in the middle. CDR3 length equals 13 residues. This CDR3 reads CSVESGLPETQYF. The CDR3 nucleotides are TGCAGCGTTGAATCGGGACTTCCAGAGACCCAGTACTTC.

This clonotype has just one count. The genes are TRBV28 and TRBJ2-7, with 12 bases that match TRBD2. This CDR3 region has 13 residues. The V gene end was trimmed by 6 bases and the J gene end by 13 bases; junction bases not matched to a gene: 10. The germline gives CDR1 MDHEN, CDR2 SYDVKM. CDR3 amino acids: CASSTRLAGAPYF. The CDR3 DNA sequence: TGTGCCAGCAGCACTCGACTAGCGGGGGCCCCATACTTC.

This clonotype was seen more than once but under ten times. For the CDR3, the DNA is TGTGCCAGCAGCCAAGATAATTGGTTGGAGACCCAGTACTTC. It encodes CASSQDNWLETQYF. This chain links TRBV3-1 with TRBJ2-5; D gene ambiguous. CDR3 length: 14 residues. The V gene's germline CDR1 is LGHDT and CDR2 YNNKEL (reference sequence). Trimming removed 0 bases at V and 5 bases at J, with 10 bases between.

This clonotype was seen only a few times. The chain employs TRBV20-1 and TRBJ2-7; 7 bases agree with TRBD2. The CDR3 consists of 15 residues. Per germline, CDR1 DFQATT and CDR2 SNEGSKA (reference sequence). After removal of 4 bases from V and 4 bases from J, the junction contained 13 bases not matched to a gene. CDR3 sequence: CSAKRGAVIGYEQYF. CDR3 DNA sequence: TGCAGTGCTAAGCGGGGAGCGGTTATAGGGTACGAGCAGTACTTC.

The chain employs TRBV11-2 and TRBJ2-7, with 8 nucleotides matching TRBD2. In germline, CDR1 is SGHAT, CDR2 FQNNGV. V was pared by 3 bases and J by 2 bases, with 6 bases of the junction left unmatched. The CDR3 has 15 residues. As DNA, the CDR3 is TGTGCCAGCAGCTTGGGGACTAGGGGAGCCTACGAGCAGTACTTC. Amino acids: CASSLGTRGAYEQYF.

V usage is TRBV2 and J usage is TRBJ2-3, with 8 bases matching TRBD1. The CDR3 is made up of 14 amino acids. The germline CDR1 and CDR2 sequences are SNHLY and FYNNEI. V was pared by 4 bases and J by 4 bases, with 4 bases of the junction left unmatched. The CDR3 protein is CASSGPGGSDTQYF. CDR3 in DNA: TGTGCCAGCAGTGGCCCAGGGGGCTCAGATACGCAGTATTTT.

CDR3 loop: CASIGGQGSYNEQFF. The CDR3, as DNA: TGTGCCAGCATCGGGGGGCAGGGGTCCTACAATGAGCAGTTCTTC. V usage is TRBV2 and J usage is TRBJ2-1, with D perhaps matching TRBD2 (7 bases). This CDR3 region has 15 residues. Germline CDR1 is SNHLY and CDR2 is FYNNEI. Trimming took 7 bases from V and 1 from J, leaving 14 bases between them.

The rearrangement joins TRBV20-1 to TRBJ2-2, with 7 bases matching TRBD1. This CDR3 has 16 amino acids. After removal of 2 bases from V and 1 base from J, the junction contained 7 bases not matched to a gene. The germline V gene has CDR1 DFQATT and CDR2 SNEGSKA (reference sequence). The CDR3 bases are TGCAGTGCTAGACCCCTGGGACAGATGAACACCGGGGAGCTGTTTTTT. Its translation: CSARPLGQMNTGELFF.

This clonotype showed up many times. The rearrangement links TRBV12-3 or TRBV12-4 to TRBJ2-1; TRBD1 agrees at 9 bases. With V trimmed by 7 bases and J by 8 bases, 3 bases remained unmatched. This CDR3 has 12 residues. This CDR3 reads CASTRTGDEQFF. The CDR3, as DNA: TGTGCCAGCACTAGGACAGGGGATGAGCAGTTCTTC.

J is TRBJ2-7 and V is TRBV2; a weak D match, TRBD2 (6 bases). Germline loops: CDR1 SNHLY, CDR2 FYNNEI. V lost 7 bases, J lost 2 bases, and 12 bases lay in between. The CDR3 spans 13 residues. CDR3 nucleotides: TGTGCCAGCATGTGGAGGGATCCCTACGAGCAGTACTTC. Amino acids: CASMWRDPYEQYF.